The 10 T cell receptor beta chains below all came from one sample that was sequenced in a study of blood T cell repertoires in COVID-19. Sequenced by immunoSEQ multiplex PCR; TCRdb stores in-frame clones only, minus some. The data show about 220,000 clones, 84% seen once. Sequencing was carried out using peripheral blood. The receptors come from an older woman who had recovered from COVID-19.

This chain uses TRBV3-1 (or the pseudogene TRBV3-2) with TRBJ2-5, with 12 bases matching TRBD2. Germline V gives CDR1 LGHDT, CDR2 YNNKEL (reference sequence). The CDR3 loop spans 16 amino acids. Losses at the gene ends were 4 bases for V and 0 bases for J; bases not matched to a gene: 3. For the CDR3, the DNA is TGTGCCAGCAGCCGCCGACTAGCGGGGGACCAAGAGACCCAGTACTTC. Encoded protein: CASSRRLAGDQETQYF.

V gene TRBV19 combines with J gene TRBJ1-1; 10 bases align to TRBD1. CDR1 and CDR2 from the germline V gene are LNHDA and SQIVND (reference sequence). The CDR3 covers 14 residues. The V and J ends lost 5 bases and 5 bases, in that order; junction bases with no gene match: 5. CDR3 coding DNA: TGTGCCAGTAGTCTGACAGGGGGCTGGACTGAAGCTTTCTTT. This encodes CASSLTGGWTEAFF. Full variable domain (rest looked up from reference TRBV19 and TRBJ1-1): DGGITQSPKYLFRKEGQNVTLSCEQNLNHDAMYWYRQDPGQGLRLIYYSQIVNDFQKGDIAEGYSVSREKKESFPLTVTSAQKNPTAFYLCASSLTGGWTEAFFGQGTRLTVV.

The V gene is TRBV7-9, the J gene TRBJ1-1, with 7 bases lining up with TRBD1. CDR1 is SEHNR and CDR2 is FQNEAQ in the germline V gene (reference sequence). The junction had 12 bases not matched to a gene; V was cut back by 8 bases and J by 9 bases. CDR3 length equals 13 residues. CDR3 nucleotides: TGTGCCAGCCCCCGACAGGGAAGGTCACAAGCTTTCTTT. This codes for CASPRQGRSQAFF.

This sequence joins TRBV2 and TRBJ1-5; D not certain. Looked up from germline, CDR1 is SNHLY and CDR2 is FYNNEI. This CDR3 has 15 residues. V dropped 8 bases and J dropped 7 bases, with 21 bases sitting between them. The CDR3 sequence: CASQDLGGSGQPQHF. The CDR3 coding sequence is TGTGCCAGCCAAGACTTGGGAGGGTCGGGCCAGCCCCAGCATTTT.

V and J are TRBV11-2 and TRBJ1-1, with D unclear. Trimming stripped 4 bases from V and 8 bases from J, with 8 bases between. CDR3 length: 11 amino acids. The germline CDR1 and CDR2 sequences are SGHAT and FQNNGV. The CDR3 region is CASSSISEAFF. The CDR3 DNA is TGTGCCAGCAGCTCAATAAGCGAAGCTTTCTTT.

The V and J genes are TRBV19 and TRBJ1-1; TRBD1 is a possible D gene (6 bases). Per germline, CDR1 LNHDA and CDR2 SQIVND (reference sequence). V was cut by 4 bases and J by 1 base, with 13 bases left in between. CDR3 length equals 15 residues. The CDR3 reads CASSRNGQSNTEAFF. The CDR3, as DNA: TGTGCCAGTAGTAGGAACGGACAGTCGAACACTGAAGCTTTCTTT.

The chain links TRBV18 to TRBJ1-3; unclear D gene. Germline lookup yields CDR1 KGHSH and CDR2 LQKENI. This CDR3 is built from 17 residues. V was trimmed by 2 bases and J by 4 bases, leaving 18 bases between them. The DNA of the CDR3 is TGTGCCAGCTCACCAGCCCCGGGAATCTTGGGAGGAAACACCATATATTTT. Translation: CASSPAPGILGGNTIYF.

Here the CDR3 DNA reads TGTGCCACCAGCAGGACAGGGGACACTGAAGCTTTCTTT. Translated: CATSRTGDTEAFF. The chain links TRBV15 to TRBJ1-1, with 8 bases that match TRBD1. The CDR3 has 13 amino acids. V lost 3 bases, J lost 3 bases, and 0 bases stayed unmatched. Germline CDR1 reads LNHNV; CDR2 reads YYDKDF (reference sequence).

The chain uses TRBV10-3 and TRBJ1-1; D remains unclear. CDR3 size: 12 residues. Germline values: CDR1 ENHRY, CDR2 SYGVKD. The V end lost 6 bases, the J end lost 1 base, and 6 bases lay between the germline ends. For the CDR3, the DNA is TGTGCCATCAGCTCCGGGAACACTGAAGCTTTCTTT. Translation gives CAISSGNTEAFF.

The J gene is TRBJ2-1, the V gene TRBV2; TRBD2 matches at 11 bases. The ends lost 4 bases at V and 4 bases at J; junction bases unmatched: 3. The CDR3 covers 15 residues. The germline gives CDR1 SNHLY, CDR2 FYNNEI. CDR3 in amino acids: CASSVPSGGYNEQFF. The CDR3 DNA sequence: TGTGCCAGCAGTGTCCCTAGCGGGGGGTACAATGAGCAGTTCTTC.